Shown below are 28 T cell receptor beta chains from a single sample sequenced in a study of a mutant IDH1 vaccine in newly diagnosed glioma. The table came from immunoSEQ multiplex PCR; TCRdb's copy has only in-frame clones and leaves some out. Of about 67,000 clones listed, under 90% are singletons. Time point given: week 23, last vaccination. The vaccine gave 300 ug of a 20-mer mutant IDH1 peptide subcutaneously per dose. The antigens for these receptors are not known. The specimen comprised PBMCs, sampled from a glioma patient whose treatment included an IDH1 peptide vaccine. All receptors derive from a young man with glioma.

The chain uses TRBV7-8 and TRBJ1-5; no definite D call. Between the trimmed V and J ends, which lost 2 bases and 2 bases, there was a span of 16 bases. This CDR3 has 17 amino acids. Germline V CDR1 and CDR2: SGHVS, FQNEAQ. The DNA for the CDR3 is TGTGCCAGCAGCTTAACATCTATCGCGAAGGGCAATCAGCCCCAGCATTTT. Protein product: CASSLTSIAKGNQPQHF.

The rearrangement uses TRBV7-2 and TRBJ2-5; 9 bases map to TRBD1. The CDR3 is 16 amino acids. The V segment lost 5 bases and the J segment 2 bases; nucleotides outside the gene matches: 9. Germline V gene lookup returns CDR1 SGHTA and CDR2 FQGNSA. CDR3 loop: CASSPGDRALQETQYF. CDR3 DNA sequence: TGTGCCAGCAGCCCCGGGGACAGGGCGTTGCAAGAGACCCAGTACTTC.

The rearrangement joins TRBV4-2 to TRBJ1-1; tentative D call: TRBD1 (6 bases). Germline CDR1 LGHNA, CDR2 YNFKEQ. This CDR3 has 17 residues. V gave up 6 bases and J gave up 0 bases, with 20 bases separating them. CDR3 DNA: TGTGCCAGCAGAAAGGGGGGGTCCCGGAATTTGAACACTGAAGCTTTCTTT. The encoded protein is CASRKGGSRNLNTEAFF.

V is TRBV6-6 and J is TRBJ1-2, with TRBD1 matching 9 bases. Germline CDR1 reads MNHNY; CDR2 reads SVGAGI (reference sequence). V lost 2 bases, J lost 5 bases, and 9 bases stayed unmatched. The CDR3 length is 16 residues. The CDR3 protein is CASSYTPGQGSYGYTF. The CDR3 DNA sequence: TGTGCCAGCAGTTACACTCCGGGACAGGGATCATATGGCTACACCTTC.

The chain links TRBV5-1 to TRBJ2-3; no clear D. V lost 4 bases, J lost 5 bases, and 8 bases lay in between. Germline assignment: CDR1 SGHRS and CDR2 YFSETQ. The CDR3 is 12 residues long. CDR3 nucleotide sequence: TGCGCCAGCAGCACACTTCGAGATACGCAGTATTTT. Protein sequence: CASSTLRDTQYF.

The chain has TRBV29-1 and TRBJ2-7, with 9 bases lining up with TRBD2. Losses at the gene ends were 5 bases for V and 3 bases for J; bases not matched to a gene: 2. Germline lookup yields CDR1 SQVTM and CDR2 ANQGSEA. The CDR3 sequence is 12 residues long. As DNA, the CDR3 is TGCAGCGTTACAGCGGGAGGCTACGAGCAGTACTTC. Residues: CSVTAGGYEQYF.

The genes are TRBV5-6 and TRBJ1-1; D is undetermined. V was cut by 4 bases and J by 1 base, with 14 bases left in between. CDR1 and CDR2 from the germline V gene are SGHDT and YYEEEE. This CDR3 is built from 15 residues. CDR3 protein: CASSQDWTGNTEAFF. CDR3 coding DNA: TGTGCCAGCAGCCAAGACTGGACGGGGAACACTGAAGCTTTCTTT. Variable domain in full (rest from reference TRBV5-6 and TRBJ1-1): DAGVTQSPTHLIKTRGQQVTLRCSPKSGHDTVSWYQQALGQGPQFIFQYYEEEERQRGNFPDRFSGHQFPNYSSELNVNALLLGDSALYLCASSQDWTGNTEAFFGQGTRLTVV.

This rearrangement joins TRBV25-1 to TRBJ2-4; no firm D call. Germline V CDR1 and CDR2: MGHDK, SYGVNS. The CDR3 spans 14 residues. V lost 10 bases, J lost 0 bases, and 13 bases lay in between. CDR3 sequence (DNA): TGTGCCACTTCACATAGCTTAGCCAAAAACATTCAGTACTTC. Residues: CATSHSLAKNIQYF. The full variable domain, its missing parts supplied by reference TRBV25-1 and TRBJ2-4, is EADIYQTPRYLVIGTGKKITLECSQTMGHDKMYWYQQDPGMELHLIHYSYGVNSTEKGDLSSESTVSRIRTEHFPLTLESARPSHTSQYLCATSHSLAKNIQYFGAGTRLSVL.

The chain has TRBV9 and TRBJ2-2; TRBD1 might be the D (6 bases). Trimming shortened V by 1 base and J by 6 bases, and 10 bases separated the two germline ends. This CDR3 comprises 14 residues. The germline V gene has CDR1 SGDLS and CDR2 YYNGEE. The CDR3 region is CASSVTQGPGELFF. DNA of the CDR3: TGTGCCAGCAGCGTAACACAGGGCCCCGGGGAGCTGTTTTTT.

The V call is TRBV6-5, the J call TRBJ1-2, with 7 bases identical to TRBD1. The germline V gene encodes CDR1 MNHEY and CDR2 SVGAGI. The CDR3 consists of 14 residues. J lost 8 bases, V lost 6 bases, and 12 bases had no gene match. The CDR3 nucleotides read TGTGCCAGCAGCCGACCCGGGACAGCGTTGGGCTACACCTTC. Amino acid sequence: CASSRPGTALGYTF.

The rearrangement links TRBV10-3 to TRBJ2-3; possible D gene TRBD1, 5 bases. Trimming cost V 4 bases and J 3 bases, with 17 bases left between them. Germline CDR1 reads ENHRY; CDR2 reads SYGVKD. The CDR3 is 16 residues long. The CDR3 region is CAISVESRALTDTQYF. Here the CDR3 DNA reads TGTGCCATCAGTGTCGAGAGCAGGGCCTTAACAGATACGCAGTATTTT.

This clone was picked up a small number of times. CDR3 coding DNA: TGTGCCAGCAGCGTAACAGGGCTCGGGCACGAGCAGTACTTC. It yields the protein CASSVTGLGHEQYF. V gene TRBV9 combines with J gene TRBJ2-7; a possible D gene is TRBD1 (6 bases). The CDR3 is 14 amino acids. The V end lost 1 base, the J end lost 5 bases, and 13 bases lay between the germline ends. The germline V gene has CDR1 SGDLS and CDR2 YYNGEE.

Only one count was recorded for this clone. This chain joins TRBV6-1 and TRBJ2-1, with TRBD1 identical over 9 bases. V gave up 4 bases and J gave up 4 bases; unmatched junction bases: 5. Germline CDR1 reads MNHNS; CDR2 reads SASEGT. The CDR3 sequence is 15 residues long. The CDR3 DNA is TGTGCCAGCAGTGCCGGGACAGGGCCTTACAATGAGCAGTTCTTC. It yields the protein CASSAGTGPYNEQFF.

The CDR3 nucleotides are TGCGCCAGCAGCTTGAGCATCGGGACAGGGGGCACTGAAGCTTTCTTT. Encoded protein: CASSLSIGTGGTEAFF. The chain is built from TRBV5-1 and TRBJ1-1; 11 bases match TRBD1. The CDR3 runs to 16 residues. Trimming at V came to 1 base and at J to 4 bases, leaving 6 bases not matched to a gene. Germline loops: CDR1 SGHRS, CDR2 YFSETQ. Looking up the rest from reference TRBV5-1 and TRBJ1-1 gives the full variable domain: KAGVTQTPRYLIKTRGQQVTLSCSPISGHRSVSWYQQTPGQGLQFLFEYFSETQRNKGNFPGRFSGRQFSNSRSEMNVSTLELGDSALYLCASSLSIGTGGTEAFFGQGTRLTVV.

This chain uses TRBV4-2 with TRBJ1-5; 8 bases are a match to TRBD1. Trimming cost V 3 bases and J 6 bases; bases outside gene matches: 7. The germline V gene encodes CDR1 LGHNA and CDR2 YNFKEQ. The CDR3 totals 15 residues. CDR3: CASSQVQGVGQPQHF. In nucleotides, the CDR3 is TGTGCCAGCAGCCAGGTACAGGGGGTTGGTCAGCCCCAGCATTTT.

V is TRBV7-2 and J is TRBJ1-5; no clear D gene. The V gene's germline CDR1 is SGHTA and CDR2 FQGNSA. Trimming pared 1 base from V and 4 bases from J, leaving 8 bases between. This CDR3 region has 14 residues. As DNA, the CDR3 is TGTGCCAGCAGCTTAGATCGGGGAAATCAGCCCCAGCATTTT. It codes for CASSLDRGNQPQHF.

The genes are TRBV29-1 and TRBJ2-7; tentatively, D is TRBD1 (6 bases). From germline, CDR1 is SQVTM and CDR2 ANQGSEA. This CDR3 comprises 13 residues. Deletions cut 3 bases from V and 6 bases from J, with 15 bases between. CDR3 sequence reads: CSVEKGDFSEQYF. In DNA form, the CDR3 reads TGCAGCGTTGAGAAGGGGGATTTCTCCGAGCAGTACTTC.

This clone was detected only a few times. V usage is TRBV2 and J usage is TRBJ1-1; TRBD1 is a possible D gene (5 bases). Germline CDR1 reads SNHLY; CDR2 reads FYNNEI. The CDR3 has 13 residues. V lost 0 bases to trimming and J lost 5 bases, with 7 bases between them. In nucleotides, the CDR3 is TGTGCCAGCAGTGAAGCAGGGGAGACTGAAGCTTTCTTT. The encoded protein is CASSEAGETEAFF.

CDR3 sequence (DNA): TGTGCCAGCAGCTTGTGGGGGCTGAACACTGAAGCTTTCTTT. It translates to CASSLWGLNTEAFF. The chain combines TRBV5-4 with TRBJ1-1, with a possible D match to TRBD1 (6 bases). Germline V lookup: CDR1 SGHNT, CDR2 YYREEE (reference sequence). CDR3 size: 14 residues. V was cut by 1 base and J by 0 bases, with 7 bases left in between.

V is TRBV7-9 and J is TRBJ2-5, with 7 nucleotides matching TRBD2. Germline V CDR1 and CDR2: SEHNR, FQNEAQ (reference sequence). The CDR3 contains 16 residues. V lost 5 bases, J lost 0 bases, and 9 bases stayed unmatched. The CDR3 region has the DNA TGTGCCAGCAGCCCAAAAGGGAGGGCGGACCAAGAGACCCAGTACTTC. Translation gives CASSPKGRADQETQYF. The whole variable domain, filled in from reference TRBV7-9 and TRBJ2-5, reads DTGVSQNPRHKITKRGQNVTFRCDPISEHNRLYWYRQTLGQGPEFLTYFQNEAQLEKSRLLSDRFSAERPKGSFSTLEIQRTEQGDSAMYLCASSPKGRADQETQYFGPGTRLLVL.

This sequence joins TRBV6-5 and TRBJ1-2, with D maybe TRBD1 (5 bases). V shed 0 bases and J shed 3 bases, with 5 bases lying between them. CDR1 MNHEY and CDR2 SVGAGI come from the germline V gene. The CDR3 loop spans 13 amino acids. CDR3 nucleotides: TGTGCCAGCAGTTACTCAGGGGACTATGGCTACACCTTC. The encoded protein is CASSYSGDYGYTF.

CDR3 coding DNA: TGCGCCAGCAGCTTTCACAGGGGGCCGAGCACTGAAGCTTTCTTT. It specifies CASSFHRGPSTEAFF. The chain is built from TRBV5-1 and TRBJ1-1, with 9 bases identical to TRBD1. The junction had 6 bases not matched to a gene; V was cut back by 2 bases and J by 4 bases. The CDR3 totals 15 residues. Germline V lookup: CDR1 SGHRS, CDR2 YFSETQ.

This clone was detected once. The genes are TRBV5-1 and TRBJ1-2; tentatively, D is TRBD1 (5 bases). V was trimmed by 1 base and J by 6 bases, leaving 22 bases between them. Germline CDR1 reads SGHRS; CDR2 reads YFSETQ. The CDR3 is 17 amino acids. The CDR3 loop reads CASSLRSDLTAVNGYTF. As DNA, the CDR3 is TGCGCCAGCAGCTTGCGATCGGACCTGACAGCGGTAAATGGCTACACCTTC.

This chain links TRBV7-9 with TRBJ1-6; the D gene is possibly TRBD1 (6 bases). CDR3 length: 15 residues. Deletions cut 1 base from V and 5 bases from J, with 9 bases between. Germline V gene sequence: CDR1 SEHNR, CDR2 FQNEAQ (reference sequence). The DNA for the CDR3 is TGTGCCAGCAGCTTAGGACAGGAAAATAATTCACCCCTCCACTTT. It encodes CASSLGQENNSPLHF.

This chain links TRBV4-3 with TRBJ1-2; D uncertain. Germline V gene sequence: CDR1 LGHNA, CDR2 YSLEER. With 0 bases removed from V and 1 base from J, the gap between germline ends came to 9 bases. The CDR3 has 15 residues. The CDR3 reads CASSQELQSNYGYTF. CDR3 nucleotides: TGCGCCAGCAGCCAAGAGCTACAGAGTAACTATGGCTACACCTTC.

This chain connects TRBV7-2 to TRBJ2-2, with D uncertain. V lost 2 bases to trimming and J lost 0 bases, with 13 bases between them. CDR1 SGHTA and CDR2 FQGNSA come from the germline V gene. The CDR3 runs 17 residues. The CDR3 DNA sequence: TGTGCCAGCAGCTTAAGCCTTCTGTTCGCGAACACCGGGGAGCTGTTTTTT. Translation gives CASSLSLLFANTGELFF.

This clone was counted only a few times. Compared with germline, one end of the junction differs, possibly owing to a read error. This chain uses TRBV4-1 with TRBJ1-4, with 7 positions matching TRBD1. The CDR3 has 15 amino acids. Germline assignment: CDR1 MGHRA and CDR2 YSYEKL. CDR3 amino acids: CASSEEDRPNEKLFF. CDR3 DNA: TGCGCCAGCAGCGAAGAGGACAGGCCGAATGAAAAACTGTTTTTT.

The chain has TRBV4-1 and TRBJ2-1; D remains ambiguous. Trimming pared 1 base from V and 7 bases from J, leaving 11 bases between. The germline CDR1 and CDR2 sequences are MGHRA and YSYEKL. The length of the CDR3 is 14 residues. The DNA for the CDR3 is TGCGCCAGCAGCCAAGGTGATCAGAGGAATGAGCAGTTCTTC. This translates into CASSQGDQRNEQFF.